A single sample gave rise to the 32 T cell receptor beta chains below, sequenced in a study of shared clonotypes between healthy human individuals. Method: immunoSEQ multiplex PCR; TCRdb's copy keeps in-frame clones and lacks some. The table includes fewer than 850,000 clones, about two thirds detected once. Source material: memory CD4+ T cells sorted from blood. The subset here: CD45RA-negative fraction. The receptor source for this set is a woman aged 25 to 39 in good health.

The chain couples TRBV6-1 to TRBJ1-2, with D hard to call. Per the germline V gene, CDR1 is MNHNS and CDR2 is SASEGT. Trimming pared 6 bases from V and 3 bases from J, leaving 8 bases between. The CDR3 is 12 residues long. The CDR3 region has the DNA TGTGCCAGCAGCCCTTCTCACTATGGCTACACCTTC. It specifies CASSPSHYGYTF.

The V call is TRBV27, the J call TRBJ1-1; D ambiguous. Germline CDR1 and CDR2: MNHEY and SMNVEV (reference sequence). V shed 2 bases and J shed 1 base, with 5 bases lying between them. CDR3 length: 13 residues. The CDR3 loop is CASSLRTNTEAFF. DNA for the CDR3: TGTGCCAGCAGTTTAAGGACGAACACTGAAGCTTTCTTT.

The rearrangement uses TRBV6-6 and TRBJ1-1; the match to TRBD1 covers 7 bases. V shed 5 bases and J 6 bases; nucleotides not matched to a gene: 6. Germline-derived CDR1 and CDR2 are MNHNY and SVGAGI (reference sequence). This CDR3 spans 13 amino acids. Here the CDR3 reads CASSRSGTAEAFF. The CDR3 bases are TGTGCCAGCAGTCGCTCCGGGACAGCTGAAGCTTTCTTT.

Notes on this clone: The same CDR3 is also encoded by other DNA sequences in this sample. The DNA of the CDR3 is TGCAGTGCTAGAACCTACAATGAGCAGTTCTTC. Translated: CSARTYNEQFF. The rearrangement joins TRBV20-1 to TRBJ2-1; D is unclear. Germline V gene data show CDR1 as DFQATT and CDR2 as SNEGSKA (reference sequence). This CDR3 contains 11 residues. V lost 2 bases and J 2 bases, leaving 1 base between the germline ends.

V usage is TRBV29-1 and J usage is TRBJ2-5; D is undetermined. Germline CDR1 is SQVTM and CDR2 is ANQGSEA. The CDR3 loop spans 13 amino acids. Trimming stripped 7 bases from V and 3 bases from J, with 15 bases between. The CDR3 is CSAQSQPKETQYF. For the CDR3, the DNA is TGCAGCGCACAAAGCCAGCCTAAAGAGACCCAGTACTTC.

The chain couples TRBV29-1 to TRBJ2-1; a possible D gene is TRBD1 (5 bases). Deletions cut 7 bases from V and 2 bases from J, with 15 bases between. Germline V gives CDR1 SQVTM, CDR2 ANQGSEA. CDR3 length: 14 residues. This CDR3 reads CSANRPGAYNEQFF. The CDR3 DNA reads TGCAGCGCTAACAGGCCTGGTGCCTACAATGAGCAGTTCTTC.

The chain is built from TRBV6-6 and TRBJ1-4; 9 nucleotides agree with TRBD1. Germline V CDR1 and CDR2: MNHNY, SVGAGI (reference sequence). The length of the CDR3 is 14 residues. After removal of 5 bases from V and 6 bases from J, the junction contained 4 bases not matched to a gene. In nucleotides, the CDR3 is TGTGCCAGCAGTATACAGGGGGCGGATGAAAAACTGTTTTTT. This sequence encodes CASSIQGADEKLFF.

This chain links TRBV18 with TRBJ2-5; D remains unclear. In germline, CDR1 is KGHSH, CDR2 LQKENI. Deletions cut 4 bases from V and 1 base from J, with 7 bases between. CDR3 length: 13 amino acids. CDR3 loop: CASSRVSQETQYF. Written as DNA, the CDR3 is TGTGCCAGCTCACGGGTGAGCCAAGAGACCCAGTACTTC.

This chain joins TRBV27 and TRBJ2-7; 10 bases align to TRBD1. There are 16 residues in the CDR3. Trimming took 8 bases from V and 3 from J; bases not matched to a gene: 13. Per germline, CDR1 MNHEY and CDR2 SMNVEV (reference sequence). CDR3 nucleotide sequence: TGTGCCAGCCGAAACACCGGGACAGGGGACGGCTACGAGCAGTACTTC. Translating it yields CASRNTGTGDGYEQYF.

This chain links TRBV5-1 with TRBJ1-2; D is ambiguous. V shed 0 bases and J shed 7 bases, with 13 bases lying between them. Germline CDR1 and CDR2: SGHRS and YFSETQ. The CDR3 runs 14 residues. Here the CDR3 reads CASSLASSEAGYTF. The CDR3 DNA is TGCGCCAGCAGCTTGGCCAGCTCAGAGGCTGGCTACACCTTC.

V is TRBV30 and J is TRBJ1-1, with a tentative D call TRBD1 (5 bases). The CDR3 extends over 11 amino acids. The germline CDR1 and CDR2 sequences are GTSNPN and SVGIG (reference sequence). Trimming left V 5 bases short and J 11 bases short, with 15 bases between. The CDR3 nucleotides read TGTGCCTGGGGGACCTCTAGGTCTGCTTTCTTT. Its protein product is CAWGTSRSAFF.

The chain joins TRBV7-9 to TRBJ2-2, with D possibly being TRBD1 (5 bases). With 5 bases removed from V and 7 bases from J, the gap between germline ends came to 20 bases. The CDR3 extends over 16 amino acids. CDR1 is SEHNR and CDR2 is FQNEAQ in the germline V gene (reference sequence). The CDR3 DNA follows: TGTGCCAGCAGCCAACGAGGCCAAGATAGGGGCGGGGAGCTGTTTTTT. Translating it yields CASSQRGQDRGGELFF.

V usage is TRBV19 and J usage is TRBJ1-3; no clear D gene. The CDR3 spans 15 residues. Trimming removed 11 bases from V and 0 bases from J, with 17 bases in between. Per germline, CDR1 LNHDA and CDR2 SQIVND (reference sequence). The CDR3: CARWEIEDSGNTIYF. CDR3 coding DNA: TGTGCCCGATGGGAAATCGAAGACTCTGGAAACACCATATATTTT.

V usage is TRBV7-9 and J usage is TRBJ2-1, with D possibly matching TRBD1 (5 bases). The CDR3 totals 17 residues. Trimming removed 1 base from V and 4 bases from J, with 17 bases in between. In germline, CDR1 is SEHNR, CDR2 FQNEAQ (reference sequence). The CDR3 region has the DNA TGTGCCAGCAGCTTAGTGACAGACAGTAGGATGTACAATGAGCAGTTCTTC. Amino acid sequence: CASSLVTDSRMYNEQFF.

The table lists this clone with a count of one. V usage is TRBV27 and J usage is TRBJ1-2; possible D gene TRBD1, 6 bases. V was pared by 2 bases and J by 6 bases, with 10 bases between. Germline CDR1 MNHEY, CDR2 SMNVEV (reference sequence). The CDR3 has 13 amino acids. CDR3 protein: CASSLAGAHGYTF. CDR3 DNA sequence: TGTGCCAGCAGTTTAGCAGGGGCCCATGGCTACACCTTC.

A word on this clone: Other DNA sequences within the sample encode an identical CDR3. The rearrangement uses TRBV5-1 and TRBJ2-1; possible D gene TRBD1, 6 bases. V was clipped by 0 bases and J by 3 bases, with 10 bases between them. This CDR3 spans 15 amino acids. Germline V gene lookup returns CDR1 SGHRS and CDR2 YFSETQ. This CDR3 is CASSLDRVDYNEQFF. CDR3 DNA sequence: TGCGCCAGCAGCTTGGACAGGGTAGACTACAATGAGCAGTTCTTC.

This chain links TRBV29-1 with TRBJ1-1; the D gene is possibly TRBD1 (6 bases). Looked up from germline, CDR1 is SQVTM and CDR2 is ANQGSEA. V lost 3 bases to trimming and J lost 3 bases, with 8 bases between them. The CDR3 has 12 residues. The CDR3 sequence: CSVDEGDTEAFF. The DNA of the CDR3 is TGCAGCGTTGATGAGGGGGACACTGAAGCTTTCTTT.

The rearrangement links TRBV19 to TRBJ2-7; D remains ambiguous. V was shortened by 2 bases and J by 1 base, with 18 bases between the two germline ends. Germline lookup yields CDR1 LNHDA and CDR2 SQIVND (reference sequence). CDR3 length: 17 amino acids. Here the CDR3 DNA reads TGTGCCAGTAGTATAAGGGCGTCCGGAGTTGGATCCTACGAGCAGTACTTC. Protein product: CASSIRASGVGSYEQYF.

This clone has just a few counts. This chain connects TRBV28 to TRBJ2-1; D remains unclear. There are 17 residues in the CDR3. V was shortened by 3 bases and J by 0 bases, with 15 bases between the two germline ends. The germline V gene has CDR1 MDHEN and CDR2 SYDVKM. The CDR3 is CASSFNPDTRSYNEQFF. The DNA of the CDR3 is TGTGCCAGCAGTTTCAACCCAGACACGCGCTCCTACAATGAGCAGTTCTTC.

This clone occurred many times. The gene calls are TRBV2 and TRBJ2-7; D is ambiguous. Germline assignment: CDR1 SNHLY and CDR2 FYNNEI. CDR3 size: 14 residues. V lost 1 base, J lost 5 bases, and 12 bases lay in between. In nucleotides, the CDR3 is TGTGCCAGCAGTGAAGGGACCCTCAAAGACGAGCAGTACTTC. Its protein is CASSEGTLKDEQYF.

J is TRBJ2-7 and V is TRBV18, with 10 bases fitting TRBD1. This CDR3 is built from 15 residues. Trimming removed 3 bases from V and 5 bases from J; junction bases left unmatched: 7. The germline gives CDR1 KGHSH, CDR2 LQKENI. This chain's CDR3 is CASSPQTGGWDEQYF. CDR3 nucleotide sequence: TGTGCCAGCTCACCCCAGACAGGGGGCTGGGACGAGCAGTACTTC.

This CDR3 reads CASSTVREGYEQYF. The CDR3 bases are TGTGCCAGCAGCACGGTCAGGGAGGGCTACGAGCAGTACTTC. The genes are TRBV11-2 and TRBJ2-7, with 7 bases identical to TRBD2. V trimming: 5 bases; J trimming: 3 bases; junction bases outside the gene matches: 7. The CDR3 has 14 residues. CDR1 and CDR2 from the germline V gene are SGHAT and FQNNGV.

The chain couples TRBV7-8 to TRBJ2-7; D possibly corresponds to TRBD2 (6 bases). V was shortened by 4 bases and J by 1 base, with 17 bases between the two germline ends. This CDR3 comprises 16 residues. CDR1 is SGHVS, CDR2 FQNEAQ, per germline. CDR3 loop: CASSSPGTPRSYEQYF. The CDR3 nucleotides read TGTGCCAGCAGCTCCCCGGGGACTCCTAGATCCTACGAGCAGTACTTC.

Concerning this clone: This clone may be a read error of a much larger clone one base away. Different DNA sequences within this sample yield the same CDR3. This CDR3 reads CASSLASGSYNEQFF. The CDR3 DNA follows: TGCGCCAGCAGCTTGGCGAGCGGCTCCTACAATGAGCAGTTCTTC. The rearrangement joins TRBV5-1 to TRBJ2-1, with D possibly being TRBD2 (5 bases). Germline-derived CDR1 and CDR2 are SGHRS and YFSETQ. CDR3 size: 15 residues. The V gene lost 0 bases and the J gene lost 0 bases, with 7 bases spanning the gap. The full variable domain, rest sourced from reference TRBV5-1 and TRBJ2-1, is KAGVTQTPRYLIKTRGQQVTLSCSPISGHRSVSWYQQTPGQGLQFLFEYFSETQRNKGNFPGRFSGRQFSNSRSEMNVSTLELGDSALYLCASSLASGSYNEQFFGPGTRLTVL.

The chain has TRBV5-4 and TRBJ1-2; D is perhaps TRBD1 (5 bases). From germline, CDR1 is SGHNT and CDR2 YYREEE (reference sequence). This CDR3 spans 14 amino acids. V dropped 5 bases and J dropped 2 bases, with 13 bases sitting between them. The CDR3 loop is CASRGRGDNYGYTF. CDR3 in DNA: TGTGCCAGCAGGGGGCGGGGCGACAACTATGGCTACACCTTC.

The chain is built from TRBV5-1 and TRBJ1-2; no definite D call. The CDR3 totals 15 residues. Germline assignment: CDR1 SGHRS and CDR2 YFSETQ. V lost 0 bases and J 0 bases, leaving 9 bases between the germline ends. The CDR3 loop is CASSLATGPNYGYTF. The CDR3 DNA follows: TGCGCCAGCAGCTTGGCGACGGGCCCTAACTATGGCTACACCTTC. The whole variable domain, remainder taken from reference TRBV5-1 and TRBJ1-2, is KAGVTQTPRYLIKTRGQQVTLSCSPISGHRSVSWYQQTPGQGLQFLFEYFSETQRNKGNFPGRFSGRQFSNSRSEMNVSTLELGDSALYLCASSLATGPNYGYTFGSGTRLTVV.

The chain combines TRBV9 with TRBJ2-1; 7 bases match TRBD1. The V gene end was trimmed by 4 bases and the J gene end by 5 bases; junction bases not matched to a gene: 6. Germline V gene sequence: CDR1 SGDLS, CDR2 YYNGEE. The CDR3 loop spans 14 amino acids. CDR3 region: CASSYTQGNNEQFF. The CDR3 bases are TGTGCCAGCAGCTATACACAGGGGAACAATGAGCAGTTCTTC.

V is TRBV5-8 and J is TRBJ2-7, with D possibly being TRBD2 (5 bases). The V end lost 2 bases, the J end lost 6 bases, and 15 bases lay between the germline ends. This CDR3 has 14 residues. The V gene's germline CDR1 is SGHTS and CDR2 YDEGEE. This CDR3 reads CASSLVLASTEQYF. For the CDR3, the DNA is TGTGCCAGCAGCTTAGTGTTGGCTAGCACCGAGCAGTACTTC.

In this sample, this clone turned up many times. The chain carries TRBV6-7 and TRBJ2-3; D uncertain. TRBV6-7 is an ORF, with its function uncertain. V lost 3 bases and J 7 bases, leaving 14 bases between the germline ends. CDR3 length equals 14 residues. The CDR3, as DNA: TGTGCCAGCAGTTATAAGGCCATTAGGCATACGCAGTATTTT. Translated: CASSYKAIRHTQYF.

The chain carries TRBV5-1 and TRBJ2-2; 10 nucleotides match TRBD2. Trimming cost V 4 bases and J 4 bases; bases outside gene matches: 1. Germline lookup yields CDR1 SGHRS and CDR2 YFSETQ. The CDR3 runs to 14 residues. The CDR3 coding sequence is TGCGCCAGCAGCCTAGCGGGAGCCACCGGGGAGCTGTTTTTT. Translated: CASSLAGATGELFF.

The table lists this clone with a few counts. The chain links TRBV29-1 to TRBJ2-7; no clear D. The V end was cut by 4 bases, the J end by 1 base, with 8 bases between. The CDR3 is 12 amino acids. Germline V gene lookup returns CDR1 SQVTM and CDR2 ANQGSEA. The CDR3 DNA follows: TGCAGCGTTGCCCCGGATTCCTACGAGCAGTACTTC. This codes for CSVAPDSYEQYF.

The sample holds one count of this clone. This chain uses TRBV9 with TRBJ2-7; TRBD1 is a possible D gene (5 bases). The CDR3 loop spans 15 amino acids. Trimming removed 0 bases at V and 0 bases at J, with 10 bases between. Per the germline V gene, CDR1 is SGDLS and CDR2 is YYNGEE. The CDR3 bases are TGTGCCAGCAGCGTAGGGCAAGGGGCCTCCTACGAGCAGTACTTC. Translated: CASSVGQGASYEQYF. Based on the CDR3 plus reference TRBV9 and TRBJ2-7, the full variable domain is DSGVTQTPKHLITATGQRVTLRCSPRSGDLSVYWYQQSLDQGLQFLIQYYNGEERAKGNILERFSAQQFPDLHSELNLSSLELGDSALYFCASSVGQGASYEQYFGPGTRLTVT.